The sequence of this T cell receptor beta chain was determined in a study of blood T cell repertoires in COVID-19. Across the whole study: Sites in the United States, Italy and Spain provided acute and convalescent COVID-19 samples. PBMCs, B-cell-depleted T cells, or T cells provided the cDNA or gDNA that made up the material.

V lost 0 bases to trimming and J lost 4 bases, with 8 bases between them. The germline gives CDR1 KGHSH, CDR2 LQKENI. The CDR3 is 14 amino acids. Per the original data handling: From reference gene primer amplification, estimates of nucleated cell counts were derived. This table comes from immunoSEQ multiplex PCR, and its TCRdb copy is limited to in-frame clones, with some not included. V, J and clone size are taken as reported in that table, and D and trimming were inferred from the DNA itself. Among approximately 50,000 clones listed, about 90% were seen once. This chain links TRBV18 with TRBJ2-3, with D perhaps matching TRBD2 (6 bases). This clonotype originated in a human donor in a cohort sampled during active COVID-19. The specimen was peripheral blood. The CDR3 DNA is TGTGCCAGCTCACCACCGGGGGGATCAGATACGCAGTATTTT. Translation: CASSPPGGSDTQYF.